This paragraph reports one T cell receptor beta chain. The target antigen is unknown. The data were obtained in a study of blood T cells in healthy people across ages. The CDR3 has 14 amino acids. In germline, CDR1 is DFQATT, CDR2 SNEGSKA (reference sequence). The V and J ends lost 0 bases and 2 bases respectively, with 10 bases between them. Primers used in a second PCR of roughly 6 to 11 cycles were a sample-barcoded 5' primer and a J-beta primer mix. A single record per CDR3 protein comes from TCRdb applying MiXCR to the 5' RACE reads. The data show hundreds of thousands of distinct CDR3 sequences, with about 29% seen just once and under 4.5% held by the top ten. The study, taken as a whole, reports: Long-lived donors carried more naive CD4+ cells and greater diversity than aged donors.

These data were also reused for a study on T cells of mothers and their children. Per that paper: Samples were provided by three healthy Caucasian mothers and their six children.

The sequenced sample was blood. This clonotype was obtained from a boy aged 2 to 10 in good health. This chain joins TRBV20-1 and TRBJ1-2; the D is unclear. CDR3 protein: CSARDSRENYGYTF. The CDR3 DNA is TGCAGTGCTAGAGATTCAAGGGAAAACTATGGCTACACCTTC.